These 17 T cell receptor beta chains were sequenced from one sample in a study of T cell clonotyping in hematopoietic cell transplantation. TCRdb's copy holds only in-frame clones and misses some; the assay was immunoSEQ multiplex PCR. The repertoire holds 10,000 to 15,000 clones, with around nine tenths as singletons. The source material was peripheral blood mononuclear cells. Receptor source: a man aged 25 to 45 in good health. Some clones in this sample may be carry-over from other donors' samples.

The rearrangement joins TRBV5-1 to TRBJ2-3; 14 bases agree with TRBD2. This CDR3 spans 17 amino acids. V shed 2 bases and J 1 base; nucleotides not matched to a gene: 3. The V gene's germline CDR1 is SGHRS and CDR2 YFSETQ. CDR3 DNA sequence: TGCGCCAGCAGCTTTGGACTAGCGGGAGGACGCACAGATACGCAGTATTTT. This codes for CASSFGLAGGRTDTQYF.

The chain combines TRBV25-1 with TRBJ2-5; D is unresolved. CDR1 is MGHDK and CDR2 is SYGVNS in the germline V gene. V was clipped by 4 bases and J by 5 bases, with 5 bases between them. The CDR3 is 11 amino acids. CDR3 DNA sequence: TGTGCCAGCAGTGTGGGGGAGACCCAGTACTTC. It yields the protein CASSVGETQYF.

The rearrangement links TRBV30 to TRBJ2-3; a possible D gene is TRBD2 (6 bases). CDR1 is GTSNPN and CDR2 is SVGIG in the germline V gene (reference sequence). This CDR3 region has 16 residues. V lost 0 bases, J lost 3 bases, and 16 bases lay in between. The CDR3 region is CAWSVGAGWMTDTQYF. The CDR3 nucleotides are TGTGCCTGGAGTGTAGGGGCGGGGTGGATGACAGATACGCAGTATTTT.

This chain joins TRBV4-2 and TRBJ2-7; the D gene is possibly TRBD2 (5 bases). There are 18 residues in the CDR3. The germline V and J ends were trimmed by 1 base and 3 bases, with 22 bases remaining between them. Germline values: CDR1 LGHNA, CDR2 YNFKEQ. This chain's CDR3 is CASSQVLRELGWNYEQYF. CDR3 DNA: TGTGCCAGCAGCCAAGTACTAAGGGAGCTGGGTTGGAACTACGAGCAGTACTTC.

This sequence joins TRBV2 and TRBJ1-1; D not certain. The ends were cut back, 8 bases at V and 6 bases at J, with 16 bases in the middle. CDR1 is SNHLY and CDR2 is FYNNEI in the germline V gene. This CDR3 has 13 amino acids. CDR3 nucleotide sequence: TGTGCCAGCTACCTGGTCATCTCGGCTGAAGCTTTCTTT. As protein: CASYLVISAEAFF.

V is TRBV2 and J is TRBJ2-7; D ambiguous. Trimming shortened V by 8 bases and J by 3 bases, and 11 bases separated the two germline ends. The CDR3 covers 12 residues. CDR1 SNHLY and CDR2 FYNNEI come from the germline V gene. The CDR3 spells CASGWESYEQYF. The CDR3, as DNA: TGTGCCAGCGGATGGGAAAGCTACGAGCAGTACTTC.

The rearrangement joins TRBV6-1 to TRBJ1-2; no firm D call. The CDR3 is 16 amino acids. The ends were cut back, 0 bases at V and 0 bases at J, with 11 bases in the middle. Germline CDR1 reads MNHNS; CDR2 reads SASEGT. The CDR3 DNA sequence: TGTGCCAGCAGTGAAGCGCTTGGAGTTCCTAACTATGGCTACACCTTC. This codes for CASSEALGVPNYGYTF.

The J gene is TRBJ2-1, the V gene TRBV6-6, with 12 bases fitting TRBD2. J gave up 10 bases and V 0 bases, and 4 bases lay outside the gene matches. CDR3 length: 15 amino acids. Germline V gene lookup returns CDR1 MNHNY and CDR2 SVGAGI (reference sequence). This CDR3 is CASSYSWTSGTEQFF. In DNA form, the CDR3 reads TGTGCCAGCAGTTACTCGTGGACTAGCGGGACCGAGCAGTTCTTC.

The rearrangement joins TRBV29-1 to TRBJ2-6; 9 nucleotides align to TRBD1. The CDR3 sequence is 19 residues long. J was trimmed by 2 bases and V by 1 base; bases with no gene match: 12. From germline, CDR1 is SQVTM and CDR2 ANQGSEA. The CDR3 region has the DNA TGCAGCGTTGAAGGAGCGACGGACAGGGGAAGGACTGGGGCCAACGTCCTGACTTTC. Translating gives CSVEGATDRGRTGANVLTF.

The gene calls are TRBV27 and TRBJ1-2; D is possibly TRBD1 (6 bases). V was pared by 8 bases and J by 5 bases, with 9 bases between. CDR1 is MNHEY and CDR2 is SMNVEV in the germline V gene (reference sequence). This CDR3 comprises 11 residues. Here the CDR3 DNA reads TGTGCCAGCCGGCAGGGGTATGGCTACACCTTC. It yields the protein CASRQGYGYTF.

The chain carries TRBV5-1 and TRBJ1-5, with D uncertain. This CDR3 is built from 13 residues. Germline values: CDR1 SGHRS, CDR2 YFSETQ. V was clipped by 7 bases and J by 5 bases, with 13 bases between them. The CDR3 is CASRRSIDQPQHF. The CDR3 DNA is TGCGCCAGCCGACGGAGTATTGATCAGCCCCAGCATTTT.

The J gene is TRBJ2-7, the V gene TRBV13; the match to TRBD1 covers 9 bases. Germline values: CDR1 PRHDT, CDR2 FYEKMQ (reference sequence). This CDR3 is built from 15 residues. After removal of 5 bases from V and 3 bases from J, the junction contained 8 bases not matched to a gene. The CDR3 loop is CASSPGQGGSYEQYF. The DNA for the CDR3 is TGTGCCAGCAGCCCGGGACAGGGTGGGAGCTACGAGCAGTACTTC.

CDR3 nucleotide sequence: TGTGCCAGCAGCCAAGAGGGGGCCTATAATTCACCCCTCCACTTT. It translates to CASSQEGAYNSPLHF. The chain uses TRBV4-2 and TRBJ1-6, with D perhaps matching TRBD1 (5 bases). V lost 0 bases, J lost 2 bases, and 5 bases lay in between. There are 15 residues in the CDR3. Germline assignment: CDR1 LGHNA and CDR2 YNFKEQ.

This chain connects TRBV9 to TRBJ2-1; 15 bases are a match to TRBD2. Germline trimming cut 3 bases from V and 9 bases from J; bases unmatched to any gene: 7. CDR1 is SGDLS, CDR2 YYNGEE, per germline. The CDR3 extends over 16 amino acids. CDR3 DNA sequence: TGTGCCAGCAGCGCCGGAGGACTAGCGGGGGGGCTTGAGCAGTTCTTC. Its protein is CASSAGGLAGGLEQFF.

This chain links TRBV6-4 with TRBJ2-1; 9 positions agree with TRBD2. This CDR3 contains 13 residues. Germline CDR1 MRHNA, CDR2 SNTAGT. With V trimmed by 5 bases and J by 8 bases, 4 bases remained unmatched. The CDR3 reads CASSRREGDEQFF. CDR3 in DNA: TGTGCCAGCAGTAGGCGGGAGGGGGATGAGCAGTTCTTC.

The chain uses TRBV7-2 and TRBJ2-2; 9 bases are shared with TRBD1. From germline, CDR1 is SGHTA and CDR2 FQGNSA. V shed 6 bases, J shed 6 bases, and the junction held 5 bases outside the gene matches. The CDR3 runs 14 residues. The CDR3 here is CASSSNRGPGELFF. For the CDR3, the DNA is TGTGCCAGCAGTTCTAACAGGGGGCCCGGGGAGCTGTTTTTT.

The chain recombines TRBV2 with TRBJ1-5, with TRBD1 identical over 8 bases. The CDR3 consists of 14 residues. The junction had 3 bases not matched to a gene; V was cut back by 4 bases and J by 4 bases. Germline CDR1 SNHLY, CDR2 FYNNEI. This CDR3 reads CASSGTGGNQPQHF. DNA of the CDR3: TGTGCCAGCAGTGGTACAGGGGGAAATCAGCCCCAGCATTTT.